These 28 T cell receptor beta chains were sequenced from one sample in a study of shared clonotypes between healthy human individuals. Sequencing was performed with immunoSEQ multiplex PCR; in TCRdb, only in-frame clones are kept and a portion is missing. The data hold some 2 million clones, with about 95% observed a single time. As defined, naive CD8 cells were CD45RO-negative and positively selected for CCR7, with terminally differentiated effector memory CD45RA+ cells excluded. The sample was naive CD8+ T cells sorted from blood. These receptors came from a man aged 18 to 30 in good health.

CDR3 region: CASSWGTALADTQYF. CDR3 bases: TGTGCCAGCAGTTGGGGGACAGCATTGGCAGATACGCAGTATTTT. The chain carries TRBV27 and TRBJ2-3; the match to TRBD1 covers 7 bases. The germline V gene has CDR1 MNHEY and CDR2 SMNVEV (reference sequence). V was pared by 4 bases and J by 4 bases, with 8 bases of the junction left unmatched. This CDR3 contains 15 residues.

The V and J genes are TRBV5-1 and TRBJ2-5; possibly TRBD1 or TRBD2 for D (6 bases each). V was cut by 1 base and J by 5 bases, with 15 bases left in between. This CDR3 spans 15 amino acids. The germline V gene has CDR1 SGHRS and CDR2 YFSETQ. CDR3 sequence (DNA): TGCGCCAGCAGCTTGTTTTCCGGGGGCCGGGAGACCCAGTACTTC. This encodes CASSLFSGGRETQYF.

Notes on this clone: The same CDR3 is also encoded by other DNA sequences in this sample. The chain has TRBV11-2 and TRBJ1-1; D remains unclear. The germline V gene has CDR1 SGHAT and CDR2 FQNNGV. The CDR3 loop spans 13 amino acids. V lost 1 base, J lost 1 base, and 4 bases lay in between. CDR3 in amino acids: CASSLGENTEAFF. The CDR3 DNA reads as TGTGCCAGCAGCTTAGGTGAGAACACTGAAGCTTTCTTT.

This clone has just a few counts. Within the sample, other DNA sequences also encode this same CDR3. The V and J genes are TRBV6-1 and TRBJ1-2; unclear D gene. The CDR3 loop spans 13 amino acids. The V end lost 0 bases, the J end lost 5 bases, and 7 bases lay between the germline ends. From germline, CDR1 is MNHNS and CDR2 SASEGT. The CDR3 DNA is TGTGCCAGCAGTGAAGCGGGTGATTATGGCTACACCTTC. Translation: CASSEAGDYGYTF.

The V and J genes are TRBV9 and TRBJ1-2; no clear D. The CDR3 consists of 11 residues. Germline V lookup: CDR1 SGDLS, CDR2 YYNGEE. Trimming stripped 6 bases from V and 3 bases from J, with 6 bases between. This chain's CDR3 is CASNNHYGYTF. CDR3 bases: TGTGCCAGCAACAACCACTATGGCTACACCTTC.

The chain uses TRBV2 and TRBJ2-7; D gene unclear. Germline V gives CDR1 SNHLY, CDR2 FYNNEI. The V gene lost 6 bases and the J gene lost 1 base, with 19 bases spanning the gap. The length of the CDR3 is 16 residues. The CDR3 DNA reads as TGTGCCAGCAGCGTTGACTCCTCTTATAATTCCTACGAGCAGTACTTC. Encoded protein: CASSVDSSYNSYEQYF.

V and J are TRBV9 and TRBJ1-1; D unclear. Germline CDR1 is SGDLS and CDR2 is YYNGEE. The CDR3 extends over 14 amino acids. V was clipped by 0 bases and J by 5 bases, with 11 bases between them. CDR3 DNA: TGTGCCAGCAGCGTAGGCCCCATGGGGACTGAAGCTTTCTTT. It is translated as CASSVGPMGTEAFF.

This rearrangement joins TRBV5-4 to TRBJ1-3; weak D call: TRBD1 (6 bases). With 6 bases removed from V and 0 bases from J, the gap between germline ends came to 16 bases. Germline V gene sequence: CDR1 SGHNT, CDR2 YYREEE (reference sequence). CDR3 length equals 16 residues. CDR3 loop: CASNVGGSRSGNTIYF. CDR3 nucleotide sequence: TGTGCCAGCAACGTTGGGGGCAGCCGCTCTGGAAACACCATATATTTT.

This chain links TRBV2 with TRBJ2-6, with D uncertain. The CDR3 extends over 17 amino acids. Trimming stripped 8 bases from V and 0 bases from J, with 17 bases between. Germline loops: CDR1 SNHLY, CDR2 FYNNEI. CDR3 residues: CASLVPNSFSGANVLTF. The CDR3 DNA reads as TGTGCCAGCCTCGTGCCCAACTCGTTCTCTGGGGCCAACGTCCTGACTTTC.

The count of this clone is one. The V gene is TRBV27, the J gene TRBJ2-1; tentative D call: TRBD2 (7 bases). This CDR3 region has 15 residues. The germline gives CDR1 MNHEY, CDR2 SMNVEV (reference sequence). Trimming shortened V by 5 bases and J by 4 bases, and 15 bases separated the two germline ends. CDR3 amino acids: CASSTWGGRYNEQFF. CDR3 sequence (DNA): TGTGCCAGCAGTACCTGGGGGGGCCGTTACAATGAGCAGTTCTTC.

The chain links TRBV5-4 to TRBJ1-3; D may be TRBD1 (5 bases). V gave up 3 bases and J gave up 4 bases, with 8 bases separating them. The CDR3 is 13 amino acids. Looked up from germline, CDR1 is SGHNT and CDR2 is YYREEE (reference sequence). CDR3 region: CASSWDAGNTIYF. CDR3 DNA sequence: TGTGCCAGCAGCTGGGACGCAGGAAACACCATATATTTT.

The table lists this clone with a count of one. The rearrangement links TRBV6-5 to TRBJ2-7; no definite D call. The germline V gene has CDR1 MNHEY and CDR2 SVGAGI. The V end was cut by 10 bases, the J end by 4 bases, with 17 bases between. CDR3 length: 13 amino acids. CDR3 protein: CAIPGGEEYEQYF. CDR3 bases: TGTGCCATCCCGGGTGGTGAAGAATACGAGCAGTACTTC.

The chain employs TRBV28 and TRBJ2-5, with D perhaps TRBD1 (5 bases). The CDR3 consists of 13 residues. Per germline, CDR1 MDHEN and CDR2 SYDVKM. Trimming pared 2 bases from V and 5 bases from J, leaving 9 bases between. Here the CDR3 DNA reads TGTGCCAGCAGTTTAGGGCCAGGGGAGACCCAGTACTTC. It is translated as CASSLGPGETQYF.

This chain's CDR3 is CASSSDGDYNEQFF. The CDR3 coding sequence is TGCGCCAGCAGCTCGGACGGCGACTACAATGAGCAGTTCTTC. This chain uses TRBV5-1 with TRBJ2-1; no firm D call. CDR1 and CDR2 (germline): SGHRS, YFSETQ. With 3 bases removed from V and 3 bases from J, the gap between germline ends came to 10 bases. This CDR3 has 14 amino acids.

This clone has just one count. This chain joins TRBV6-1 and TRBJ1-2, with D tentatively TRBD1 (6 bases). Germline V gene data show CDR1 as MNHNS and CDR2 as SASEGT. Trimming pared 2 bases from V and 6 bases from J, leaving 10 bases between. The CDR3 is 13 residues long. The chain's CDR3 is CASSEWGGHGYTF. In DNA form, the CDR3 reads TGTGCCAGCAGTGAATGGGGGGGCCATGGCTACACCTTC.

The chain combines TRBV6-5 with TRBJ2-1; D may be TRBD2 (5 bases). CDR3 size: 15 residues. Per germline, CDR1 MNHEY and CDR2 SVGAGI. The V gene lost 4 bases and the J gene lost 1 base, with 11 bases spanning the gap. The CDR3 loop reads CASSFAPGSYNEQFF. The CDR3, as DNA: TGTGCCAGCAGTTTTGCCCCGGGGTCCTACAATGAGCAGTTCTTC.

The chain employs TRBV27 and TRBJ1-2; no reliable D call. The CDR3 extends over 15 amino acids. The germline CDR1 and CDR2 sequences are MNHEY and SMNVEV (reference sequence). Trimming shortened V by 5 bases and J by 7 bases, and 20 bases separated the two germline ends. CDR3 in amino acids: CASSADSPGYRGYTF. The DNA for the CDR3 is TGTGCCAGCAGTGCAGATAGCCCGGGATATCGTGGCTACACCTTC.

The V gene is TRBV7-6, the J gene TRBJ1-6; D not certain. V was pared by 1 base and J by 14 bases, with 15 bases between. Germline values: CDR1 SGHVS, CDR2 FNYEAQ. There are 14 residues in the CDR3. For the CDR3, the DNA is TGTGCCAGCAGCTTAGAGCTGGGCCTCGAGACCCTCCACTTT. Residues: CASSLELGLETLHF.

The chain joins TRBV7-9 to TRBJ1-1; D possibly corresponds to TRBD1 (5 bases). The V gene lost 1 base and the J gene lost 4 bases, with 10 bases spanning the gap. The CDR3 is made up of 14 amino acids. Germline V gives CDR1 SEHNR, CDR2 FQNEAQ (reference sequence). CDR3 sequence reads: CASSLEGAITEAFF. The CDR3 DNA is TGTGCCAGCAGCTTAGAAGGGGCGATCACTGAAGCTTTCTTT.

This clone was seen once. The V gene is TRBV25-1, the J gene TRBJ2-1; TRBD2 agrees at 13 bases. This CDR3 contains 17 residues. With 4 bases clipped from V and 7 bases from J, the junction kept 10 bases outside the gene matches. Germline V CDR1 and CDR2: MGHDK, SYGVNS. CDR3 sequence (DNA): TGTGCCAGCAGTGGCAGGGGGACTAGCGGGGATTGGAATGAGCAGTTCTTC. Amino acids: CASSGRGTSGDWNEQFF.

V and J are TRBV10-2 and TRBJ2-7; D is ambiguous. CDR1 is WSHSY, CDR2 SAAADI, per germline. V lost 3 bases and J 3 bases, leaving 6 bases between the germline ends. The CDR3 runs to 12 residues. DNA of the CDR3: TGCGCCAGCAGTGAAAGGGTCTACGAGCAGTACTTC. The encoded protein is CASSERVYEQYF.

This chain links TRBV29-1 with TRBJ2-1; D possibly uses TRBD1 or TRBD2 (5 bases each). Trimming shortened V by 3 bases and J by 6 bases, and 9 bases separated the two germline ends. The CDR3 consists of 12 residues. Per germline, CDR1 SQVTM and CDR2 ANQGSEA. The CDR3 bases are TGCAGCGTTGAGGGGGTCATCAATGAGCAGTTCTTC. Translation: CSVEGVINEQFF.

The chain has TRBV4-3 and TRBJ2-7, with 10 bases aligning to TRBD1. This CDR3 has 16 residues. Germline trimming cut 0 bases from V and 4 bases from J; bases unmatched to any gene: 6. Germline values: CDR1 LGHNA, CDR2 YSLEER. The CDR3 DNA follows: TGCGCCAGCAGCCAAGATCTTGGGACAGGGGATTACGAGCAGTACTTC. Translated, it gives CASSQDLGTGDYEQYF.

The chain links TRBV6-1 to TRBJ1-3; D gene uncertain. Germline V gives CDR1 MNHNS, CDR2 SASEGT. Trimming removed 6 bases from V and 0 bases from J, with 9 bases in between. The CDR3 has 14 amino acids. In nucleotides, the CDR3 is TGTGCCAGCAGCTACATAGGCTCTGGAAACACCATATATTTT. Its protein product is CASSYIGSGNTIYF.

This sequence joins TRBV7-6 and TRBJ2-7; TRBD1 agrees at 10 bases. CDR1 and CDR2 (germline): SGHVS, FNYEAQ. The CDR3 is made up of 15 amino acids. J gave up 3 bases and V 4 bases, and 6 bases lay outside the gene matches. The DNA for the CDR3 is TGTGCCAGCAGCTCGGGACAGGGGACTATCTACGAGCAGTACTTC. As protein: CASSSGQGTIYEQYF.

This chain links TRBV6-6 with TRBJ1-4; the D is unclear. Trimming took 7 bases from V and 5 from J, leaving 5 bases between them. Germline values: CDR1 MNHNY, CDR2 SVGAGI (reference sequence). The CDR3 is 11 residues long. CDR3 DNA sequence: TGTGCCAGCACCCTCAATGAAAAACTGTTTTTT. Translated: CASTLNEKLFF.

This clone has only one observation. The same CDR3 can be traced to other DNA sequences in this sample. This chain connects TRBV9 to TRBJ2-7; 10 positions match TRBD1. The CDR3 length is 15 residues. Per germline, CDR1 SGDLS and CDR2 YYNGEE. J gave up 3 bases and V 0 bases, and 3 bases lay outside the gene matches. DNA of the CDR3: TGTGCCAGCAGCGTAGGGACAGGGGGTGGCTACGAGCAGTACTTC. The encoded protein is CASSVGTGGGYEQYF. The whole variable domain, remainder taken from reference TRBV9 and TRBJ2-7, is DSGVTQTPKHLITATGQRVTLRCSPRSGDLSVYWYQQSLDQGLQFLIQYYNGEERAKGNILERFSAQQFPDLHSELNLSSLELGDSALYFCASSVGTGGGYEQYFGPGTRLTVT.

This clone was counted once. The rearrangement uses TRBV4-3 and TRBJ2-1, with 9 bases lining up with TRBD2. This CDR3 comprises 19 residues. V lost 0 bases to trimming and J lost 2 bases; unmatched junction nucleotides: 11. Germline assignment: CDR1 LGHNA and CDR2 YSLEER. The CDR3: CASSQDKAISGRPYNEQFF. CDR3 in DNA: TGCGCCAGCAGCCAAGATAAGGCCATTAGCGGGAGACCCTACAATGAGCAGTTCTTC.